Reported below is one T cell receptor beta chain. This sample was included in a study of T cells of healthy individuals. CDR1 and CDR2 from the germline V gene are MDHEN and SYDVKM. This CDR3 contains 12 residues. With 2 bases removed from V and 3 bases from J, the gap between germline ends came to 4 bases. Each CDR3 protein is one row after TCRdb ran MiXCR on the 5' RACE reads. The top ten clones hold 6.2% of a sample with over 95,000 distinct CDR3 sequences, 17% of them seen once. This TCR was sampled from a human donor in good health. This chain uses TRBV28 with TRBJ1-2; D is ambiguous. The DNA for the CDR3 is TGTGCCAGCAGTTTAAGGGACTATGGCTACACCTTC. Translation gives CASSLRDYGYTF.